Listed here are 11 T cell receptor beta chains from one sample, sequenced in a study of OX40 agonist ivuxolimab in advanced cancers. Clones were read by immunoSEQ multiplex PCR, and TCRdb kept only the in-frame ones, dropping some. The sample has fewer than 70,000 clones, around 87% seen once. The sample in question was CD4+ or CD8+ T cells sorted from blood, obtained in a trial of the OX40 agonist ivuxolimab. These receptors came from an adult with an advanced solid tumor such as melanoma, head and neck, liver or kidney cancer.

This sequence joins TRBV15 and TRBJ1-1, with unresolved D. The germline V and J ends were trimmed by 5 bases and 0 bases, with 16 bases remaining between them. Germline V gene sequence: CDR1 LNHNV, CDR2 YYDKDF (reference sequence). The CDR3 spans 16 residues. The CDR3: CATSQRPGGMNTEAFF. CDR3 DNA: TGTGCCACCAGCCAAAGACCGGGCGGGATGAACACTGAAGCTTTCTTT.

Only one count was recorded for this clone. The chain couples TRBV5-8 to TRBJ1-4; D may be TRBD1 (6 bases). There are 15 residues in the CDR3. The V end was cut by 6 bases, the J end by 8 bases, with 20 bases between. Looked up from germline, CDR1 is SGHTS and CDR2 is YDEGEE. In DNA form, the CDR3 reads TGTGCCAGCATCATATCCAGGGGCTTTCGGGAAAAACTGTTTTTT. Amino acid sequence: CASIISRGFREKLFF. Supplemented by reference TRBV5-8 and TRBJ1-4, the full variable domain reads EAGVTQSPTHLIKTRGQQATLRCSPISGHTSVYWYQQALGLGLQFLLWYDEGEERNRGNFPPRFSGRQFPNYSSELNVNALELEDSALYLCASIISRGFREKLFFGSGTQLSVL.

The chain recombines TRBV5-1 with TRBJ2-5; D is perhaps TRBD1 (7 bases). V lost 4 bases, J lost 2 bases, and 12 bases lay in between. CDR3 length: 14 residues. Germline loops: CDR1 SGHRS, CDR2 YFSETQ. CDR3 region: CASSGGTEQETQYF. The DNA for the CDR3 is TGCGCCAGCAGCGGAGGGACAGAACAAGAGACCCAGTACTTC.

The V and J genes are TRBV11-2 and TRBJ2-7, with TRBD1 matching over 11 bases. V was clipped by 5 bases and J by 2 bases; unmatched bases: 5. The CDR3 has 15 residues. Germline lookup yields CDR1 SGHAT and CDR2 FQNNGV. The CDR3 DNA reads as TGTGCCAGCAGCGCGGGACAGGGGGTTACCTACGAGCAGTACTTC. Translation gives CASSAGQGVTYEQYF.

This clone has just one count. The rearrangement uses TRBV11-2 and TRBJ2-2; D is unresolved. This CDR3 is 13 amino acids long. CDR1 SGHAT and CDR2 FQNNGV come from the germline V gene. The ends were cut back, 2 bases at V and 4 bases at J, with 5 bases in the middle. CDR3 DNA sequence: TGTGCCAGCAGCTTATACAGCACCGGGGAGCTGTTTTTT. Translating it yields CASSLYSTGELFF.

This clone is a singleton in its sample. V gene TRBV9 combines with J gene TRBJ1-4, with D tentatively TRBD1 (6 bases). The CDR3 covers 15 residues. CDR1 SGDLS and CDR2 YYNGEE come from the germline V gene. The ends were cut back, 3 bases at V and 0 bases at J, with 9 bases in the middle. The CDR3 DNA reads TGTGCCAGCAGCGGGGGGGCTGCAACTAATGAAAAACTGTTTTTT. Its translation: CASSGGAATNEKLFF.

The rearrangement joins TRBV5-4 to TRBJ1-5; a weak D match, TRBD1 (6 bases). Germline-derived CDR1 and CDR2 are SGHNT and YYREEE (reference sequence). The CDR3 loop spans 12 amino acids. V was trimmed by 6 bases and J by 11 bases, leaving 15 bases between them. In nucleotides, the CDR3 is TGTGCCAGCAACCTACAGGGAGGAGCCCAGCATTTT. Translation gives CASNLQGGAQHF.

This rearrangement joins TRBV11-3 to TRBJ2-5; D remains unclear. Germline V CDR1 and CDR2: SGHNT, YENEEA. Trimming took off 5 bases at V and 0 bases at J, with 10 bases between the two ends. This CDR3 has 14 residues. Written as DNA, the CDR3 is TGTGCCAGCAGCCTCGGACCCAACCAAGAGACCCAGTACTTC. It codes for CASSLGPNQETQYF.

The genes are TRBV5-1 and TRBJ2-2, with a possible D match to TRBD1 (6 bases). The CDR3 extends over 14 amino acids. Germline loops: CDR1 SGHRS, CDR2 YFSETQ. Trimming removed 5 bases from V and 1 base from J, with 9 bases in between. CDR3 protein: CASSQDRNTGELFF. As DNA, the CDR3 is TGCGCCAGCAGTCAGGACAGGAACACCGGGGAGCTGTTTTTT.

The V gene is TRBV7-3, the J gene TRBJ2-7; D call uncertain. V lost 2 bases and J lost 6, with 14 bases in between. The CDR3 is made up of 14 amino acids. The germline gives CDR1 SGHTA, CDR2 FQGTGA. CDR3 residues: CASSLQSDRSEQYF. The CDR3 nucleotides are TGTGCCAGCAGCTTACAGTCTGATAGATCCGAGCAGTACTTC. The variable domain in full, with the rest retrieved from reference TRBV7-3 and TRBJ2-7, is GAGVSQTPSNKVTEKGKYVELRCDPISGHTALYWYRQSLGQGPEFLIYFQGTGAADDSGLPNDRFFAVRPEGSVSTLKIQRTERGDSAVYLCASSLQSDRSEQYFGPGTRLTVT.

This clone was seen only once. The J gene is TRBJ1-4, the V gene TRBV18; D uncertain. V lost 4 bases, J lost 8 bases, and 17 bases lay in between. CDR3 length: 15 amino acids. Germline V lookup: CDR1 KGHSH, CDR2 LQKENI. CDR3 in amino acids: CASSRYGSREEKLFF. The CDR3 nucleotides read TGTGCCAGCTCACGGTACGGCTCTAGAGAGGAAAAACTGTTTTTT.